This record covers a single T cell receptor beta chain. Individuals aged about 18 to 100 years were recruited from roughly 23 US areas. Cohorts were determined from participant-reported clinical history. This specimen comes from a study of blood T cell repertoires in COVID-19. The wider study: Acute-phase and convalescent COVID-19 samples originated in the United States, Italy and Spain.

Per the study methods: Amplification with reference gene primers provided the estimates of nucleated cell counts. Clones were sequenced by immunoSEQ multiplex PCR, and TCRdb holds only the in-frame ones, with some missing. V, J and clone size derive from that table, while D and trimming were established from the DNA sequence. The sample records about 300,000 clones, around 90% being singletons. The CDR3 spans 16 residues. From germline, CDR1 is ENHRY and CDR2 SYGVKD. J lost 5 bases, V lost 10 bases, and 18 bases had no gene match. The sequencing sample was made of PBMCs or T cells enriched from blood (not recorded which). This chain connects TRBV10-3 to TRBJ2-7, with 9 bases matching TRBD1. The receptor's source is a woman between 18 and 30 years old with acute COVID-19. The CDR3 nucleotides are TGTGCCACTTCACCCCCACTAACGGACAGGGGCAACGAGCAGTACTTC. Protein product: CATSPPLTDRGNEQYF.